The T cell receptor (beta chain) under discussion was sequenced for a study of T-cell reconstitution after alpha-beta-depleted transplantation in children. V lost 5 bases and J 3 bases, leaving 8 bases between the germline ends. This CDR3 has 12 amino acids. Comment on this clonotype: Its antigen is currently unknown.

Whole-study findings and limits: Several hundred expanded graft clones reportedly gave rise to the alpha-beta T cells present about two months after transplant. When one year had passed after transplant, most T-cell counts and diversity came from newly produced T cells.

Preparation of the TCRbeta library used unique molecular identifiers. TCRdb re-called the PCR reads with MiXCR, one entry per CDR3 protein. The sample has about 980,000 distinct CDR3 sequences, about 29% seen once. The sequence derives from a boy younger than two who had a stem cell transplant for SCID, so the T cells may come from the graft donor. This chain connects TRBV12-3 or TRBV12-4 to TRBJ2-7; D unresolved. The material was PBMCs, mostly from graft donor cells, obtained 360 days after TCRalphabeta/CD19-depleted stem cell transplant. The CDR3 nucleotides read TGTGCCAGCAGTGCCCACTACTACGAGCAGTACTTC. Translating gives CASSAHYYEQYF.